This T cell receptor (beta chain) emerged from a study of human T cells and chemical hapten exposure. Looking at the study overall: Mostly female, the patients presented with alopecia areata, totalis or universalis.

The time point: patch test 3, about 24 weeks after DPC sensitization. Treatment in this sample: therapeutic diphenylcyclopropenone sensitization with weekly scalp DPC. A word on this clonotype: Its antigen remains unknown.

As processed by the authors: Samples ranged from about 23,224 to 690,600 TCRs, with a median of 95,638. One entry per CDR3 protein results from TCRdb running MiXCR on the RACE reads. TCRdb, rather than the study authors, made the V and J calls. The sample lists 210,000 or so distinct CDR3 sequences; more than 20% were seen once. The V and J ends lost 7 bases and 2 bases respectively, with 18 bases between them. The CDR3 is made up of 15 amino acids. Germline V gives CDR1 MDHEN, CDR2 SYDVKM. General observations from the study: The formation of large CDR3 similarity clusters by expanded TCRs significantly exceeded that of controls.

Specimen: whole blood, collected in connection with sensitization to the hapten diphenylcyclopropenone (DPC). This clonotype originated in a woman in her thirties or forties with alopecia areata. Some clones in this sample may be carry-over from other donors' samples. The chain couples TRBV28 to TRBJ2-7; no firm D call. The CDR3 here is CASTSLSGYPYEQYF. The CDR3 DNA is TGTGCCAGCACCTCCCTAAGTGGGTATCCCTACGAGCAGTACTTC.